These 10 T cell receptor beta chains share one sample of origin, sequenced in a study of TIL therapy for anti-PD-1-resistant metastatic lung cancer. Time point here: pre-treatment sample, taken before nivolumab and TIL therapy. Pleural nodules or supraclavicular lymph nodes made up most of the excised metastases sampled. The immunoSEQ assay was v3. Data came from immunoSEQ multiplex PCR; TCRdb stores just in-frame clones and leaves some out. Of more than 20,000 clones listed, about 60% are singletons. The material was tumor tissue, obtained at baseline. These receptors all come from a woman aged 30 to 85 with non-small cell lung cancer.

The rearrangement links TRBV5-8 to TRBJ2-5, with 12 bases fitting TRBD2. This CDR3 comprises 15 residues. CDR1 and CDR2 (germline): SGHTS, YDEGEE. J gave up 5 bases and V 0 bases, and 2 bases lay outside the gene matches. The CDR3, as DNA: TGTGCCAGCAGCTTGGCTAGCGGGAGGGGTGAGACCCAGTACTTC. Protein product: CASSLASGRGETQYF. Full variable domain (remainder filled in from reference TRBV5-8 and TRBJ2-5): EAGVTQSPTHLIKTRGQQATLRCSPISGHTSVYWYQQALGLGLQFLLWYDEGEERNRGNFPPRFSGRQFPNYSSELNVNALELEDSALYLCASSLASGRGETQYFGPGTRLLVL.

This clone is large in the sample. The rearrangement uses TRBV7-9 and TRBJ2-7, with 12 bases fitting TRBD2. Trimming cost V 4 bases and J 6 bases; bases outside gene matches: 7. The CDR3 consists of 15 residues. Germline CDR1 is SEHNR and CDR2 is FQNEAQ (reference sequence). The CDR3 region is CASSSRTSGELEQYF. CDR3 coding DNA: TGTGCCAGCAGCTCCCGGACTAGCGGGGAACTCGAGCAGTACTTC.

A few counts support this clone. The chain employs TRBV7-6 and TRBJ2-1; 8 positions agree with TRBD2. This CDR3 contains 16 residues. Germline loops: CDR1 SGHVS, CDR2 FNYEAQ. Trimming cost V 1 base and J 7 bases; bases outside gene matches: 9. The CDR3 protein is CASSLETAGVRNEQFF. The CDR3 bases are TGTGCCAGCAGCTTAGAAACAGCGGGAGTGAGGAATGAGCAGTTCTTC.

The CDR3 sequence: CASSSVTGELFF. Written as DNA, the CDR3 is TGTGCCAGCAGCTCAGTAACCGGGGAGCTGTTTTTT. V and J are TRBV11-3 and TRBJ2-2; D unresolved. V was pared by 4 bases and J by 5 bases, with 5 bases between. The CDR3 sequence is 12 residues long. Per germline, CDR1 SGHNT and CDR2 YENEEA.

This chain uses TRBV7-6 with TRBJ1-5, with 12 nucleotides matching TRBD1. The CDR3 is made up of 15 amino acids. Germline V lookup: CDR1 SGHVS, CDR2 FNYEAQ. The V gene end was trimmed by 4 bases and the J gene end by 6 bases; junction bases not matched to a gene: 4. The CDR3 loop reads CASSSGTGGFQPQHF. The CDR3 DNA sequence: TGTGCCAGCAGCTCGGGGACAGGGGGCTTTCAGCCCCAGCATTTT.

This clone was picked up a small number of times. This chain connects TRBV19 to TRBJ2-2; D may be TRBD2 (6 bases). The CDR3 length is 14 residues. V lost 2 bases to trimming and J lost 6 bases, with 10 bases between them. Looked up from germline, CDR1 is LNHDA and CDR2 is SQIVND (reference sequence). The CDR3 region has the DNA TGTGCCAGTAGTATAACTTGGGGGGCCGGGGAGCTGTTTTTT. This codes for CASSITWGAGELFF.

This chain uses TRBV9 with TRBJ2-2, with 9 bases identical to TRBD1. Germline-derived CDR1 and CDR2 are SGDLS and YYNGEE. CDR3 length: 15 residues. Trimming removed 2 bases from V and 7 bases from J; junction bases left unmatched: 6. The CDR3 bases are TGTGCCAGCAGCGTCATGACAGGGGGTAACGGGGAGCTGTTTTTT. This encodes CASSVMTGGNGELFF.

CDR3 coding DNA: TGTGCCAGCAGCAACCCGAGATCATGGCAGTTCTTC. This gives the protein CASSNPRSWQFF. The rearrangement links TRBV7-2 to TRBJ2-1; D gene unclear. V lost 5 bases and J 12 bases, leaving 14 bases between the germline ends. Germline assignment: CDR1 SGHTA and CDR2 FQGNSA. The CDR3 spans 12 residues.

This clone was detected ten times or more. The rearrangement uses TRBV19 and TRBJ2-7; 8 nucleotides match TRBD1. V dropped 9 bases and J dropped 1; count of bases not matched to a gene: 8. CDR1 and CDR2 from the germline V gene are LNHDA and SQIVND (reference sequence). The CDR3 is 14 amino acids. Here the CDR3 DNA reads TGTGCCAGCAGCGTTGGGACAGGATCCTACGAGCAGTACTTC. Its protein product is CASSVGTGSYEQYF.

The chain couples TRBV30 to TRBJ2-5; 8 bases align to TRBD2. Per germline, CDR1 GTSNPN and CDR2 SVGIG (reference sequence). J was trimmed by 0 bases and V by 4 bases; bases with no gene match: 4. The CDR3 loop spans 14 amino acids. CDR3 DNA sequence: TGTGCCTGGAATCGACTAGCGTACCAAGAGACCCAGTACTTC. Encoded protein: CAWNRLAYQETQYF.